What follows describes a single TCR beta chain. Its antigen is not yet known. Per-nucleotide qualities are absent, and no much larger clonotype sits a single base away. This sample was taken from a study of molecular identifiers for immune sequencing clone quantification (dated by TCRdb to the late 2010s). Looking at the study overall: In a replicate experiment, RNA from roughly 20,000 or 100,000 naive CD8 T cells was split into five aliquots, four of which were sequenced. This methods study used CD8 T cells to benchmark TCR RNA copy counting and molecular-identifier clustering-based TCR repertoire sequencing (MIDCIRS). Study-wide findings and limitations: Without barcode sub-clustering, chimeric consensus sequences inflated TCR diversity; chimeras reached as high as 47%. Even against a background of 750,000 to 1,000,000 naive CD8 T cells, spiked-in Jurkat TCR RNA amounting to a single cell's worth was reported to be detectable. In CMV-specific effector cells, over 98% of molecules were held by clones above 20 RNA copies, whereas under 1% of molecules were held by such clones in naive cells. Modeling gave about 3.2 recovered TCR RNA copies per cell versus about 10 by digital PCR, implying about 30% capture efficiency. Highly expanded clone sizes could be underestimated if identical TCR molecules share a barcode. Naive libraries contained spiked-in Jurkat TCR RNA (roughly ten copies' worth), which is not part of the donor repertoire.

Libraries of naive CD8 T cells were generated from roughly 20,000 to 1,000,000 sorted cells, with 10%, 30% or 50% of the purified RNA used. On a BD FACSAria II, naive CD8 T cells were FACS-sorted as CD8+CD4-CCR7+CD45RA+ and collected into RLT Plus buffer. To test detection sensitivity, Jurkat RNA equal to around nine TCR copies was added to samples of about 18,000-1,100,000 naive CD8 T cells. Enrichment of CD8 T cells was performed with RosetteSep CD8+ T Cell Enrichment Cocktail and Ficoll-Paque, after which ACK red cell lysis was carried out. From the germline V gene (reference sequence), CDR1 is PRHDT and CDR2 is FYEKMQ. The CDR3 starts with the cysteine, ends with the phenylalanine, and has 13 residues. Only CDR3 DNA is held: 39 bases, read in frame from base 1. V is clipped by 8 bases and J by 0 bases, and the sequence between their germline boundaries is 8 bases long. The library was generated by PCR. Data came from a NextSeq 500. Bulk TCR libraries were made following a previously described method, with the TCR primers given in Table S5. The Qiagen AllPrep DNA/RNA kit was used to purify total RNA. Reads from multiple sequencing runs of the same library were pooled before analysis. As for how the authors treated the data: Only reads with exact TCR constant sequence were kept, trimmed to 150 nt, and grouped by their 12-nt molecular barcodes. Reads within each barcode group were sub-clustered using a 15% Levenshtein threshold, and quality-weighted consensus sequences were constructed for each RNA molecule. Non-functional sequences were excluded, and lower-count sequences lying one edit away from another sequence were also excluded. Based on a fit of two negative binomial distributions, barcode sub-clusters having less than 20% of the maximum read count were discarded. Starting from the raw public reads, TCRdb applied fastp trimming at Q25, assembled clones with MiXCR and retained in-frame beta chains. Identical CDR3 protein sequences are pooled into one entry, listed with their most common genes and DNA. The V and J calls and clone size come from TCRdb's table, not from the authors' own analysis. The sample table lists some 590,000 distinct CDR3 sequences, less than 30% of them with a count of one. The top ten hold about 0.84% of the sample.

The source material was naive CD8+ T cells from blood, with Jurkat cell RNA spiked in. The cell subset or site label for this specimen denotes: FACS-sorted CD8+CD4-CCR7+CD45RA+ naive T cells. This receptor chain uses TRBV13 and TRBJ2-1, and perhaps TRBD1 as D gene, on 6 matching bases. This TCR was recovered from a human donor in good health. Some libraries in this study had Jurkat cell RNA spiked in. For the CDR3, the sequence is CASLGGSYNEQFF. The nucleotides read TGTGCCAGCCTAGGGGGCTCCTACAATGAGCAGTTCTTC.